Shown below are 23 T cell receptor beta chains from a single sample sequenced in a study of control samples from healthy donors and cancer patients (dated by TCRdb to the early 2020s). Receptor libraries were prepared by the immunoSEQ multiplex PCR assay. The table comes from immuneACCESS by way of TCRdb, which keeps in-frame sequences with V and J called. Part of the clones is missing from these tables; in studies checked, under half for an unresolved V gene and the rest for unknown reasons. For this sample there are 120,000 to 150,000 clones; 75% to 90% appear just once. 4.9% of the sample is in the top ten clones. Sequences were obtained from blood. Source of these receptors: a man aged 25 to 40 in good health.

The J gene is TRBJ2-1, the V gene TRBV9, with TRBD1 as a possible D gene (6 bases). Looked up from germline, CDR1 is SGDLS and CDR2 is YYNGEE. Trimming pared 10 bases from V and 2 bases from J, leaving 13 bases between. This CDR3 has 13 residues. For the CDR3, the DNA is TGTGCCTCCGGACAGAATCCCTACAATGAGCAGTTCTTC. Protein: CASGQNPYNEQFF. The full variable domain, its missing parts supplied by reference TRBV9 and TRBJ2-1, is DSGVTQTPKHLITATGQRVTLRCSPRSGDLSVYWYQQSLDQGLQFLIQYYNGEERAKGNILERFSAQQFPDLHSELNLSSLELGDSALYFCASGQNPYNEQFFGPGTRLTVL.

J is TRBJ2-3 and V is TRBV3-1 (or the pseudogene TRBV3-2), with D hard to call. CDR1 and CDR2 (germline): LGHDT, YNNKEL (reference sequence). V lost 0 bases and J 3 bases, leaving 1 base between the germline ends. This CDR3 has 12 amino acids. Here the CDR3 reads CASSQDTDTQYF. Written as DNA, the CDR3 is TGTGCCAGCAGCCAAGATACAGATACGCAGTATTTT.

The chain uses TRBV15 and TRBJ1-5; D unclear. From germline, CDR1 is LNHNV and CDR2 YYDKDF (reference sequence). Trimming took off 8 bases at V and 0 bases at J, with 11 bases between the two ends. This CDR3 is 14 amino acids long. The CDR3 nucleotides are TGTGCCACCTCGAGGCGAAATAGCAATCAGCCCCAGCATTTT. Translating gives CATSRRNSNQPQHF. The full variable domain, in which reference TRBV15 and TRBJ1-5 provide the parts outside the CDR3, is DAMVIQNPRYQVTQFGKPVTLSCSQTLNHNVMYWYQQKSSQAPKLLFHYYDKDFNNEADTPDNFQSRRPNTSFCFLDIRSPGLGDTAMYLCATSRRNSNQPQHFGDGTRLSIL.

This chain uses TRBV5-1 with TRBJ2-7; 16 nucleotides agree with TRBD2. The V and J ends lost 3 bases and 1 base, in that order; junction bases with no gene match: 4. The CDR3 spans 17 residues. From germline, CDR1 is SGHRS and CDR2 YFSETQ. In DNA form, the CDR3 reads TGCGCCAGCAGCTATGGGACTAGCGGGAGGGTTTCCTACGAGCAGTACTTC. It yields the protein CASSYGTSGRVSYEQYF.

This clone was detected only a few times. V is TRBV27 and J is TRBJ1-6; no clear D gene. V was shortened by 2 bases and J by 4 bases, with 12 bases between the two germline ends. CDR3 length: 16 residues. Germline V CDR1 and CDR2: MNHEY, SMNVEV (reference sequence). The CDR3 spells CASSLTGLTYNSPLHF. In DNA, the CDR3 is TGTGCCAGCAGTTTAACGGGTCTTACGTATAATTCACCCCTCCACTTT.

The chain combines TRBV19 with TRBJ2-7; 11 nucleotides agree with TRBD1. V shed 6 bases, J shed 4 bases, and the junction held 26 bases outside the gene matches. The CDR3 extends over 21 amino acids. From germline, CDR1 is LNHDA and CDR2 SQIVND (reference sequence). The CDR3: CASSIRSYYHLPGQGEYEQYF. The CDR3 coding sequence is TGTGCCAGTAGCATCAGATCCTACTACCATCTACCGGGACAGGGGGAATACGAGCAGTACTTC.

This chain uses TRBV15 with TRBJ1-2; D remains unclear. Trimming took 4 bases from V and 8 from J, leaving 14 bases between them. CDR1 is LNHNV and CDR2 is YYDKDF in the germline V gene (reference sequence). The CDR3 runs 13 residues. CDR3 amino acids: CATSTSPFIGYTF. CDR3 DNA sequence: TGTGCCACCAGCACCTCCCCCTTCATAGGCTACACCTTC.

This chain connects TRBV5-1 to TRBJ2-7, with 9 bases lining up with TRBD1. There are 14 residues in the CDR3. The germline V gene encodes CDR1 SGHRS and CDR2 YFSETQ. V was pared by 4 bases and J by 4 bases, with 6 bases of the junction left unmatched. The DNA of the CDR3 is TGCGCCAGCAGCCCCGCCGGGACAGGGTACGAGCAGTACTTC. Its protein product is CASSPAGTGYEQYF. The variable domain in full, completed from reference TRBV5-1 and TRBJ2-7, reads KAGVTQTPRYLIKTRGQQVTLSCSPISGHRSVSWYQQTPGQGLQFLFEYFSETQRNKGNFPGRFSGRQFSNSRSEMNVSTLELGDSALYLCASSPAGTGYEQYFGPGTRLTVT.

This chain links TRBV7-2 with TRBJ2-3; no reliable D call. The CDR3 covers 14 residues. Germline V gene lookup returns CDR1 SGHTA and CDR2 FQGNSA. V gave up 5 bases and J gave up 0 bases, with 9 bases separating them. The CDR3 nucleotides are TGTGCCAGCAGCCTTGGGATAAGCACAGATACGCAGTATTTT. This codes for CASSLGISTDTQYF.

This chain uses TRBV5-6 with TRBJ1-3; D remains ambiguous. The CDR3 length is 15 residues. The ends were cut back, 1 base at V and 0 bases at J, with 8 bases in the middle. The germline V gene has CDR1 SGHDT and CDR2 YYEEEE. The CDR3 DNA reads TGTGCCAGCAGCTTGAGTTGGAGCTCTGGAAACACCATATATTTT. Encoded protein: CASSLSWSSGNTIYF.

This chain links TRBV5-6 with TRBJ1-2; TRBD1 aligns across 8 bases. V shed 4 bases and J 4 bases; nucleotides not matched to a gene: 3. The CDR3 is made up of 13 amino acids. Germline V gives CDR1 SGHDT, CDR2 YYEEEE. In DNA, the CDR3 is TGTGCCAGCAGCCACAGGGGGGTCTATGGCTACACCTTC. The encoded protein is CASSHRGVYGYTF. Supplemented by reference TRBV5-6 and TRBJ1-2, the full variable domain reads DAGVTQSPTHLIKTRGQQVTLRCSPKSGHDTVSWYQQALGQGPQFIFQYYEEEERQRGNFPDRFSGHQFPNYSSELNVNALLLGDSALYLCASSHRGVYGYTFGSGTRLTVV.

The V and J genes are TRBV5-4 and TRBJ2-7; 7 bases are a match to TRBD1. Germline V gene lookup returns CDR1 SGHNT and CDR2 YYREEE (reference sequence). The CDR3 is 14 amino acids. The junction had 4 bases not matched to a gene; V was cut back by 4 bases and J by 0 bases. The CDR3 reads CASSLGDSSYEQYF. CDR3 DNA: TGTGCCAGCAGCCTCGGGGACAGCTCCTACGAGCAGTACTTC.

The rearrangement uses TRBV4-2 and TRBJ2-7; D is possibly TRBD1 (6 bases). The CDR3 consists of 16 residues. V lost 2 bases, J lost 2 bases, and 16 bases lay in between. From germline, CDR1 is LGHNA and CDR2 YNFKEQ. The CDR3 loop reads CASSQSFRTAPYEQYF. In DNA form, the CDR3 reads TGTGCCAGCAGCCAATCCTTCAGGACAGCCCCCTACGAGCAGTACTTC.

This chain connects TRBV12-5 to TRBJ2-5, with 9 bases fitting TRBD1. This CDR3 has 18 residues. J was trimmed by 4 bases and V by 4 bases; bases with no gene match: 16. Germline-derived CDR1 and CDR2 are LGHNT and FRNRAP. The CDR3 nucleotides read TGTGCTAGTGGTTGGTCCGGACAGGGGAAGTTATTTGGAGAGACCCAGTACTTC. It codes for CASGWSGQGKLFGETQYF.

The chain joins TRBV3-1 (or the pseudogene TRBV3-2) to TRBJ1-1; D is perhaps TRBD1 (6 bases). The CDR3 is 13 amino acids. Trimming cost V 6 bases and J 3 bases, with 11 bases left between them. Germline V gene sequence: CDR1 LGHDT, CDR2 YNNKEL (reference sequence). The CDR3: CASRKDSHTEAFF. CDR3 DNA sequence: TGTGCCAGCAGAAAGGACAGTCACACTGAAGCTTTCTTT.

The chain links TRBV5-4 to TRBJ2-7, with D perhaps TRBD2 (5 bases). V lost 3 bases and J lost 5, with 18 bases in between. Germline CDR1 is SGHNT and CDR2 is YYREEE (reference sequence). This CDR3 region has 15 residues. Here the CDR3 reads CASSSKKTGGDEQYF. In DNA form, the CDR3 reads TGTGCCAGCAGCTCCAAAAAGACTGGAGGCGACGAGCAGTACTTC.

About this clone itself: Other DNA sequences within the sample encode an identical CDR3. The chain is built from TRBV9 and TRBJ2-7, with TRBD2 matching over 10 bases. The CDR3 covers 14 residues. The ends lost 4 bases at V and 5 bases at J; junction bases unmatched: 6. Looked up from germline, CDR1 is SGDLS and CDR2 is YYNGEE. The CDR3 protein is CASSPSGGGDEQYF. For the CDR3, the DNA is TGTGCCAGCAGCCCTAGCGGGGGTGGGGACGAGCAGTACTTC.

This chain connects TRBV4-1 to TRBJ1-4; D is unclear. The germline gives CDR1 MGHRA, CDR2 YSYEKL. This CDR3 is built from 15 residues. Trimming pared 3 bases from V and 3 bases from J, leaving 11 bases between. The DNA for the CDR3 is TGCGCCAGCAGCCAGAAGGGCCAGGCTAATGAAAAACTGTTTTTT. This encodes CASSQKGQANEKLFF.

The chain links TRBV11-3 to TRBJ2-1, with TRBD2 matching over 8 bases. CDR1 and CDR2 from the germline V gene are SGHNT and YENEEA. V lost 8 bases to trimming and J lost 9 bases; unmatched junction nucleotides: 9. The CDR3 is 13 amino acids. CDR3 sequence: CASVAGPSLEQFF. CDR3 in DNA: TGTGCCAGCGTAGCGGGACCCTCCCTTGAGCAGTTCTTC.

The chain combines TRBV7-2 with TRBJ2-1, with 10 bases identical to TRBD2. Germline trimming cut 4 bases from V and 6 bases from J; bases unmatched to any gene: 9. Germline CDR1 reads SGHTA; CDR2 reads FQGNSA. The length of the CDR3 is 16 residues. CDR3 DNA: TGTGCCAGCAGCTCACGTCCGGGACTAGCGATCAATGAGCAGTTCTTC. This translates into CASSSRPGLAINEQFF.

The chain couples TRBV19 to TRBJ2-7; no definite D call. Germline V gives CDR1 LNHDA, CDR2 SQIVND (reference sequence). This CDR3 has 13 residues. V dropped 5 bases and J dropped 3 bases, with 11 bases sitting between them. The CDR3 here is CASSAEQSYEQYF. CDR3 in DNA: TGTGCCAGTAGTGCCGAACAGAGCTACGAGCAGTACTTC.

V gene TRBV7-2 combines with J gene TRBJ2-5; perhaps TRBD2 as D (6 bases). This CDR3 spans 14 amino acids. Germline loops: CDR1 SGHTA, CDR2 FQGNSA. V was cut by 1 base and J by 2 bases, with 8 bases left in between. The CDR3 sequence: CASSLEGRQETQYF. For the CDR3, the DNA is TGTGCCAGCAGCTTAGAGGGGAGGCAAGAGACCCAGTACTTC.

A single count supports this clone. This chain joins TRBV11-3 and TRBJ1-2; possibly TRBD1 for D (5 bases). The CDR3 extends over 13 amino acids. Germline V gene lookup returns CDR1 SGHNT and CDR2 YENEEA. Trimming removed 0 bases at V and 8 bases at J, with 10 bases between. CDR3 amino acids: CASSLEAGIGYTF. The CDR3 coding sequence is TGTGCCAGCAGCTTAGAGGCAGGGATAGGCTACACCTTC.